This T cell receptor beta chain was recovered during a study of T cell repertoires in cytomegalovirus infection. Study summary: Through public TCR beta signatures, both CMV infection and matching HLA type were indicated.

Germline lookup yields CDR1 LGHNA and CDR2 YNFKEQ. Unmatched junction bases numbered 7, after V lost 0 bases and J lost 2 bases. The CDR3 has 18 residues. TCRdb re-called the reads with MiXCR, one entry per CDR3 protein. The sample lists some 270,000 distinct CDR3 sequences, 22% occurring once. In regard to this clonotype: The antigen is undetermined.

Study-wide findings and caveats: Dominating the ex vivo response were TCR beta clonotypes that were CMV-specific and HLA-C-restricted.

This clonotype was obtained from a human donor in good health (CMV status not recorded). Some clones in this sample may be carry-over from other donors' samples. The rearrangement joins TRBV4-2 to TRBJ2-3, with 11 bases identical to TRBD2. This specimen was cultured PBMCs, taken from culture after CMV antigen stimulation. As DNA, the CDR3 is TGTGCCAGCAGCCAAGATAGTATGGGACTAGCGGTCACAGATACGCAGTATTTT. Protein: CASSQDSMGLAVTDTQYF.